This TCR beta chain was identified in a study of blood T cell repertoires in COVID-19. Study as a whole: T cells, B-cell-depleted T cells, or PBMCs supplied cDNA or gDNA.

The CDR3 loop spans 15 amino acids. Trimming at V came to 3 bases and at J to 8 bases, leaving 7 bases not matched to a gene. The germline CDR1 and CDR2 sequences are MRHNA and SNTAGT. In the authors' methods: Scientists estimated how many nucleated cells there were by amplifying reference gene primers. Sequencing was performed with immunoSEQ multiplex PCR; in TCRdb, only in-frame clones are kept and a portion is missing. Clone size and V and J calls were adopted from that table, with D and trimming inferred from the DNA. The table lists around 460,000 clones, 70% to 90% of them singletons, with 0.8% to 1% in the top ten.

This receptor was identified in a young man with COVID-19, enrolled during active disease. The sequenced sample consisted of peripheral blood. This rearrangement joins TRBV6-4 to TRBJ2-1, with 10 positions matching TRBD2. Here the CDR3 reads CASSEATSGNYEQFF. CDR3 DNA: TGTGCCAGCAGTGAGGCTACTAGCGGGAACTATGAGCAGTTCTTC.